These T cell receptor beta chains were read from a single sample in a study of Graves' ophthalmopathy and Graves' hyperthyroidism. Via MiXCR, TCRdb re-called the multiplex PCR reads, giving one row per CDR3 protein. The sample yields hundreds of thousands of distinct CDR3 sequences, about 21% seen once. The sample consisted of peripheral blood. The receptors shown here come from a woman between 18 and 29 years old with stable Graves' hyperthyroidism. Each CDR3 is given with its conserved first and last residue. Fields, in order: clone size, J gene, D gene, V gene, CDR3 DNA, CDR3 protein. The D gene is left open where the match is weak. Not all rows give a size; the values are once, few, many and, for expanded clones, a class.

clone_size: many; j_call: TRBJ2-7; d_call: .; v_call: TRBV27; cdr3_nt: TGTGCCAGCAGTTTAGGGGGAGCCAGCGGGTACGAGCAGTACTTC; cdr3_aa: CASSLGGASGYEQYF
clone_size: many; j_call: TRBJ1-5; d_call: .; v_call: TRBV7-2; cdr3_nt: TGTGCCAGCAGCTTAGGAACAGATCAGCCCCAGCATTTT; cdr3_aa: CASSLGTDQPQHF
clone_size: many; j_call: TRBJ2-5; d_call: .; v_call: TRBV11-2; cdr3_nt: TGTGCCAGCAGTTCTATCCTGAGGGGAGAGACCCAGTACTTC; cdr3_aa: CASSSILRGETQYF
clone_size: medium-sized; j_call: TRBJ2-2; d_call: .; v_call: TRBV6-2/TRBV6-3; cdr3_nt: TGTGCCAGCAGGGGGCAGGGCACCGGGGAGCTGTTTTTT; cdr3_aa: CASRGQGTGELFF
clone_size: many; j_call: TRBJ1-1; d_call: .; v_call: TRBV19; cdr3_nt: TGTGCCAGTAGTACCTACAGGGATTGGTATGCCACTGAAGCTTTCTTT; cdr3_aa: CASSTYRDWYATEAFF
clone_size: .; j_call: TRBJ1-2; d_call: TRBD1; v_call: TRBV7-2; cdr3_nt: TGTGCCAGCAGCATCGGACAGGGGGCGCAGATCACCTTC; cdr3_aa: CASSIGQGAQITF
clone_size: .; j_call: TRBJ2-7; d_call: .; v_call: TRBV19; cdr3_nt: TGTGCCAGTAGCCGCGCTTTACTACAATACGAGCAGTACTTC; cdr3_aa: CASSRALLQYEQYF
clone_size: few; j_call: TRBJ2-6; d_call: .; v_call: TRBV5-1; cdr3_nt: TGCGCCAGCAGCCCGGACGGACTCTCTGGGGCCAACGTCCTGACTTTC; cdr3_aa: CASSPDGLSGANVLTF
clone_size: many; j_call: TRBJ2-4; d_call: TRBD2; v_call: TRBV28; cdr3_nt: TGTGCCAGCAGTTATCCTCTAGCGGGGCTAGCCAAAAACATTCAGTACTTC; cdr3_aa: CASSYPLAGLAKNIQYF
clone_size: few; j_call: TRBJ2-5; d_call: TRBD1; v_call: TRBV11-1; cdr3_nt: TGTGCCACCCGAACCAAGGACAGGGGCCCGCTCCAAGAGACCCAGTACTTC; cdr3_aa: CATRTKDRGPLQETQYF
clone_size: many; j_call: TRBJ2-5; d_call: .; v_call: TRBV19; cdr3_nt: TGTGCCAGTAGGAACCGAGGCGGGATAGAGACCCAGTACTTC; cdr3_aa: CASRNRGGIETQYF
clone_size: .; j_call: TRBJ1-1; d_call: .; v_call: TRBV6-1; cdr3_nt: TGTGCCAGCAACCAGAGGGCTCTCATCCTGGACACTGAAGCTTTCTTT; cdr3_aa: CASNQRALILDTEAFF
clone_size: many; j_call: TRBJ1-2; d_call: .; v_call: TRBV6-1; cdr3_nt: TGTGCCAGCAGTGAAATGGGTCCCAAAGCAGGGAACCATGGCTACACCTTC; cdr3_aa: CASSEMGPKAGNHGYTF
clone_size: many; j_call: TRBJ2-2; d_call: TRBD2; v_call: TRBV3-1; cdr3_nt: TGTGCCAGCAGCGTTCGGGGACTAGCGGACACCGGGGAGCTGTTTTTT; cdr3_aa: CASSVRGLADTGELFF
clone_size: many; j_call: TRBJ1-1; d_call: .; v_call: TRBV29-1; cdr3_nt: TGCAGCGTTGAAGAGGTATATGCGACTGAAGCTTTCTTT; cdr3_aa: CSVEEVYATEAFF
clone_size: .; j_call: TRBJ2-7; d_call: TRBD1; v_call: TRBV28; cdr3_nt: TGTGCCAGCATCTCCGGGACAGGGGGGAACGAGCAGTACTTC; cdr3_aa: CASISGTGGNEQYF
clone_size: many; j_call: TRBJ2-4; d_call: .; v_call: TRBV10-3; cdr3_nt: TGTGCCATCAGTGAATCGACACGCAAAAACATTCAGTACTTC; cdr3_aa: CAISESTRKNIQYF
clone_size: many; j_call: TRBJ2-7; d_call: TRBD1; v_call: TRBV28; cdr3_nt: TGTGCCAGCAGCGGTCAGCGGGACAGGGTTTTAGGCACGTACTTC; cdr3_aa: CASSGQRDRVLGTYF
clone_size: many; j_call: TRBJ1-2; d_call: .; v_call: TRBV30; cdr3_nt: TGTGCCTGGAGTGTAGGAGGGAAGGTCTATGGCTACACCTTC; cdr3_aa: CAWSVGGKVYGYTF
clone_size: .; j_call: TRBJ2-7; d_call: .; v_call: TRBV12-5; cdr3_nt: TGTGCTAGTGGTTTGGATATACTGGGGGAGCAGTACTTC; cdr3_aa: CASGLDILGEQYF
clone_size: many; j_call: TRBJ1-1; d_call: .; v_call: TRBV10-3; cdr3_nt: TGTGCCATCAGTGAGGAGGGGAACACTGAAGCTTTCTTT; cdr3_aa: CAISEEGNTEAFF
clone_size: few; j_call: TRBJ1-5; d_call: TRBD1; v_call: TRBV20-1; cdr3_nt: TGCAGTGCTAGAGATCCGAGGAGGGGGCAGCAGCCCCAGCATTTT; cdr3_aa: CSARDPRRGQQPQHF
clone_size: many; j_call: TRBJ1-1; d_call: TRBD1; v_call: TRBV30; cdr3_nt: TGTGCCTGGAGTACAGGGGGCCCTTCAGCTTTCTTT; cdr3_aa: CAWSTGGPSAFF